These 18 T cell receptor beta chains were sequenced from one sample in a study of blood T cell repertoires in COVID-19. Sequencing used immunoSEQ multiplex PCR; TCRdb keeps in-frame clones, though not all of them. Of around 380,000 clones listed, roughly four fifths are singletons. Sequenced: peripheral blood. These receptors were taken from a human donor with acute or convalescent COVID-19. The donor label of this sample is uncertain.

This clone occurred once. This chain links TRBV27 with TRBJ1-1, with D unresolved. The CDR3 covers 16 residues. The V end was cut by 4 bases, the J end by 5 bases, with 20 bases between. Germline V lookup: CDR1 MNHEY, CDR2 SMNVEV (reference sequence). Here the CDR3 reads CASSSQRWVSRTEAFF. The CDR3 DNA reads as TGTGCCAGCAGTTCGCAGAGGTGGGTTAGCAGAACTGAAGCTTTCTTT.

This clone was observed a handful of times. The chain is built from TRBV11-2 and TRBJ1-3; the D gene is possibly TRBD1 (5 bases). Germline V gene data show CDR1 as SGHAT and CDR2 as FQNNGV. The CDR3 is 12 residues long. V dropped 5 bases and J dropped 10 bases, with 12 bases sitting between them. The CDR3 sequence: CASSRARETIYF. The DNA for the CDR3 is TGTGCCAGCAGCCGGGCCAGGGAAACCATATATTTT.

This clone was counted between two and nine times. V gene TRBV10-3 combines with J gene TRBJ1-2; tentative D call: TRBD1 (5 bases). Looked up from germline, CDR1 is ENHRY and CDR2 is SYGVKD. The CDR3 totals 11 residues. V dropped 10 bases and J dropped 5 bases, with 11 bases sitting between them. CDR3 amino acids: CATQGQYGYTF. Here the CDR3 DNA reads TGTGCCACCCAGGGCCAGTATGGCTACACCTTC.

The V gene is TRBV4-1, the J gene TRBJ2-3; the D gene is possibly TRBD1 (5 bases). The V and J ends lost 0 bases and 4 bases respectively, with 14 bases between them. Germline CDR1 is MGHRA and CDR2 is YSYEKL. The CDR3 has 16 amino acids. Here the CDR3 DNA reads TGCGCCAGCAGCCAAGATCCGCGACAGTTCCCAGATACGCAGTATTTT. This translates into CASSQDPRQFPDTQYF.

This clone has a single count. The chain has TRBV11-2 and TRBJ1-3; D is perhaps TRBD1 (5 bases). Germline loops: CDR1 SGHAT, CDR2 FQNNGV. This CDR3 region has 14 residues. The germline V and J ends were trimmed by 8 bases and 4 bases, with 15 bases remaining between them. For the CDR3, the DNA is TGTGCCAGCCGTGAGCGGGCAGGGGGAAACACCATATATTTT. This sequence encodes CASRERAGGNTIYF.

This clone was detected once. The chain joins TRBV5-1 to TRBJ2-1; 7 bases align to TRBD1. The V gene's germline CDR1 is SGHRS and CDR2 YFSETQ. V gave up 4 bases and J gave up 7 bases; unmatched junction bases: 11. This CDR3 is built from 15 residues. The CDR3 coding sequence is TGCGCCAGCAGCACCGACAGGGTCTGGGAGAATGAGCAGTTCTTC. This translates into CASSTDRVWENEQFF.

This clone was observed a handful of times. The V call is TRBV6-6, the J call TRBJ2-7, with D possibly being TRBD1 (6 bases). Per germline, CDR1 MNHNY and CDR2 SVGAGI (reference sequence). The V gene lost 4 bases and the J gene lost 0 bases, with 7 bases spanning the gap. The CDR3 sequence is 13 residues long. This CDR3 is CASSWDNSYEQYF. CDR3 nucleotide sequence: TGTGCCAGCAGTTGGGACAACTCCTACGAGCAGTACTTC.

The V call is TRBV18, the J call TRBJ2-7; 10 bases fit TRBD2. The CDR3 extends over 14 amino acids. Trimming took 4 bases from V and 5 from J; bases not matched to a gene: 5. Germline-derived CDR1 and CDR2 are KGHSH and LQKENI. CDR3 sequence (DNA): TGTGCCAGCTCACGAGCGGGAGGGCCGGACGAGCAGTACTTC. Protein sequence: CASSRAGGPDEQYF.

The J gene is TRBJ2-4, the V gene TRBV18; unclear D gene. Germline-derived CDR1 and CDR2 are KGHSH and LQKENI. This CDR3 spans 15 amino acids. V lost 3 bases to trimming and J lost 1 base, with 10 bases between them. CDR3 residues: CASSPLAQAKNIQYF. CDR3 in DNA: TGTGCCAGCTCACCTCTCGCACAGGCCAAAAACATTCAGTACTTC.

This chain links TRBV12-3 or TRBV12-4 with TRBJ1-5, with D maybe TRBD1 (5 bases). Trimming left V 4 bases short and J 6 bases short, with 7 bases between. The CDR3 covers 12 residues. CDR3 sequence: CASSWGGQPQHF. The CDR3 DNA reads TGTGCCAGCAGTTGGGGGGGTCAGCCCCAGCATTTT.

This chain joins TRBV5-1 and TRBJ2-2; 15 nucleotides align to TRBD2. Germline trimming cut 4 bases from V and 8 bases from J; bases unmatched to any gene: 6. The germline gives CDR1 SGHRS, CDR2 YFSETQ. This CDR3 comprises 16 residues. In nucleotides, the CDR3 is TGCGCCAGCAGCCCCGGGACTAGCGGGGGGTCTGGGGAGCTGTTTTTT. The encoded protein is CASSPGTSGGSGELFF. The entire variable domain, with the rest obtained from reference TRBV5-1 and TRBJ2-2, is as follows: KAGVTQTPRYLIKTRGQQVTLSCSPISGHRSVSWYQQTPGQGLQFLFEYFSETQRNKGNFPGRFSGRQFSNSRSEMNVSTLELGDSALYLCASSPGTSGGSGELFFGEGSRLTVL.

The chain uses TRBV10-3 and TRBJ2-1; D is ambiguous. This CDR3 contains 14 residues. V was shortened by 0 bases and J by 10 bases, with 13 bases between the two germline ends. The V gene's germline CDR1 is ENHRY and CDR2 SYGVKD. The CDR3 sequence: CAISESPPVGEQFF. The CDR3 DNA follows: TGTGCCATCAGTGAGTCGCCCCCCGTCGGGGAGCAGTTCTTC.

The gene calls are TRBV7-8 and TRBJ1-5; tentatively, D is TRBD1 (6 bases). CDR1 SGHVS and CDR2 FQNEAQ come from the germline V gene. V lost 3 bases, J lost 6 bases, and 12 bases lay in between. The CDR3 sequence is 14 residues long. The CDR3 DNA sequence: TGTGCCAGCAGCTTCCAGGGGCTTAGTCAGCCCCAGCATTTT. Translated, it gives CASSFQGLSQPQHF.

The rearrangement links TRBV10-3 to TRBJ2-2; TRBD2 matches 11 bases. V was clipped by 5 bases and J by 4 bases; unmatched bases: 6. The CDR3 has 16 residues. The V gene's germline CDR1 is ENHRY and CDR2 SYGVKD. CDR3 DNA sequence: TGTGCCATCAGTTACACTAGCGGGGGAATCACCGGGGAGCTGTTTTTT. This codes for CAISYTSGGITGELFF.

The rearrangement joins TRBV30 to TRBJ1-1, with a possible D match to TRBD1 (5 bases). The CDR3 totals 13 residues. Trimming cost V 1 base and J 9 bases, with 15 bases left between them. Germline V CDR1 and CDR2: GTSNPN, SVGIG (reference sequence). The CDR3 coding sequence is TGTGCCTGGAGTGGGGTAAATAGACAGAAAGCTTTCTTT. Its protein is CAWSGVNRQKAFF.

This clone was seen only once. V is TRBV18 and J is TRBJ1-2; 7 bases map to TRBD1. The V and J ends lost 3 bases and 3 bases, in that order; junction bases with no gene match: 4. This CDR3 has 14 residues. Per germline, CDR1 KGHSH and CDR2 LQKENI. The CDR3 region has the DNA TGTGCCAGCTCACCCGGAACAGGGGACTATGGCTACACCTTC. This translates into CASSPGTGDYGYTF.

V gene TRBV27 combines with J gene TRBJ1-1; D ambiguous. This CDR3 spans 13 amino acids. Per the germline V gene, CDR1 is MNHEY and CDR2 is SMNVEV (reference sequence). The V end lost 5 bases, the J end lost 0 bases, and 7 bases lay between the germline ends. CDR3 nucleotides: TGTGCCAGCAGTCCTCGGGTGAACACTGAAGCTTTCTTT. This translates into CASSPRVNTEAFF.

This clone was observed a few times. CDR3 bases: TGTGCCAGCAGCTTAGGGGGGCTAGCGAACACCGGGGAGCTGTTTTTT. Translation: CASSLGGLANTGELFF. The chain employs TRBV7-7 and TRBJ2-2; D might be TRBD1 (6 bases). The V end lost 1 base, the J end lost 0 bases, and 9 bases lay between the germline ends. The germline V gene has CDR1 SSHAT and CDR2 FNYEAQ (reference sequence). The CDR3 covers 16 residues. Full variable domain (missing parts from reference TRBV7-7 and TRBJ2-2): GAGVSQSPRYKVTKRGQDVTLRCDPISSHATLYWYQQALGQGPEFLTYFNYEAQPDKSGLPSDRFSAERPEGSISTLTIQRTEQRDSAMYRCASSLGGLANTGELFFGEGSRLTVL.